Given below is one T cell receptor (beta chain) in context. This clone has a handful of counts. Its binding antigen is unknown. Base qualities were left out, and no much larger clone turns up one base away. Taken with the paper, the label for time point translates to: baseline before first vaccination. The vaccinee samples were drawn from two UK trials, COV001 and COV002, one of which was a single-blind randomized controlled phase 2/3 trial testing AZD1222 (ChAdOx1 nCoV-19) in healthy adults. Trial participant PBMC samples were collected at day 0 and day 28 after the second dose for TCRbeta chain sequencing. This sample is drawn from a study of T cell responses to AZD1222 COVID-19 vaccine (dated by TCRdb to 2020 to 2022). About the study as a whole: AZD1222 recipients whose second dose came at about 4 weeks and those whose second dose came at about 12 weeks were combined into one group, since spike-specific TCR depth and breadth did not differ between the two schedules. A total of 233 trial participants underwent TCR sequencing, of whom about 210 had received two doses of AZD1222 and some 26 had received two doses of the MenACWY control vaccine. Trial participants were enrolled by age into subgroups of 18-55, 56-69 and 70-plus years, and around 150, 28 and 57 TCR-sequenced participants, respectively, were included in these subgroups.

Summary of the overall study and its limitations: In the small 56-69-year group, the increase in depth fell short of significance, most likely because of low power. Because no day 14 peak-response samples were available, the repertoires could be characterized only after the peak T cell response. After two AZD1222 doses, both the breadth and the depth of spike-specific TCRs were significantly higher than at day 0 and than in MenACWY recipients. Participants were mostly white British, with more females than males. The authors suggested clonal diversity may have been underestimated. Nearly half of unique spike-specific TCRs reportedly recognized epitopes outside regions mutated in the B.1.351 and B.1.1.7 variants. Conclusions about previously exposed vaccinees are limited because only six or seven AZD1222 recipients were SARS-CoV-2 seropositive at baseline. CD4 TCRs associated with the vaccine covered the entire spike protein, and the dominant responses were in regions 160-218 and 743-854.

The CDR3 regions of human TCRbeta chains were subjected to immunosequencing. As for the original processing: TCRs in the repertoires were matched against a reference library of SARS-CoV-2-specific TCRs that had been generated with the MIRA antigen-specificity platform. Breadth was defined as the fraction of unique TCRs that were SARS-CoV-2-associated, and depth was defined as the fraction of total T cells that were SARS-CoV-2-associated. Using the MIRA data, each spike-specific TCR was assigned both to the spike region to which the TCR was reactive and to a CD4 or CD8 class. Log10-transformed breadth and depth values were compared by one-way ANOVA with Sidak's multiple comparisons tests. In TCRdb, the immuneACCESS table is reduced to in-frame sequences with V and J assigned. These tables do not hold every clone; where another copy was compared, an unresolved V gene accounts for under half, and the others remain unexplained. Clonal size and the V and J genes are those of that table, whereas D and trimming came from the DNA. The table for this sample lists 90,000 to 130,000 clones; roughly four fifths of them were counted only once. Of the sample, under 10% falls within the top ten clones.

CDR1 and CDR2 (SNHLY, FYNNEI) derive from the germline V gene. The CDR3 has 13 amino acids, counting the end cysteine and phenylalanine. CDR3 DNA is the only sequence kept; it has 39 bases, read in frame from the first base. At the junction V is shortened by 8 bases and J by 6 bases; bases outside the gene matches: 6. The receptor was derived from an adult in good health. The chain is encoded by TRBV2 joined to TRBJ2-2, with TRBD1 identical over 7 junction bases. The sequencing here drew on peripheral blood, taken on day 0 of AZD1222 vaccination. Here the CDR3 is given as CASLRGLAGELFF. Here is the DNA: TGTGCCAGCCTCAGGGGGTTGGCCGGGGAGCTGTTTTTT.